The 13 T cell receptor beta chains reported below all come from one sample, sequenced in a study of vaccination effects on CD4 cells after COVID-19. Their cognate antigens are unknown. Sequencing was performed with immunoSEQ multiplex PCR; in TCRdb, only in-frame clones are kept and a portion is missing. Of about 46,000 clones detected, 74% appear once; the ten largest clones hold approximately 15%. CD4+ T cells specific for antigen were expanded with viral peptide pools by the ViraFEST assay before sequencing. Cultured cells yielded isolated CD4+ T cells after 10 days. The participants, recipients of two vaccine doses, got either BNT162b2 or mRNA-1273. This specimen was CD4+ T cells from PBMCs cultured with HCoV-OC43 spike peptides, taken after COVID-19 vaccination. Subset reported: HCoV-OC43 spike overlapping peptide pool stimulation. The receptors derive from a human donor who received a COVID-19 vaccine.

DNA of the CDR3: TGTGCCAGCAGCTTAGGGACAGGTACAACCTACGAGCAGTACTTC. Its translation is CASSLGTGTTYEQYF. The chain links TRBV7-7 to TRBJ2-7; TRBD1 aligns across 7 bases. V lost 1 base, J lost 2 bases, and 5 bases stayed unmatched. The CDR3 is 15 amino acids. Germline CDR1 is SSHAT and CDR2 is FNYEAQ (reference sequence).

The chain has TRBV6-4 and TRBJ2-1; D gene uncertain. This CDR3 comprises 14 residues. V gave up 0 bases and J gave up 9 bases, with 12 bases separating them. Germline values: CDR1 MRHNA, CDR2 SNTAGT. The CDR3 sequence is CASSDSTFRGEQFF. The DNA of the CDR3 is TGTGCCAGCAGTGACTCGACGTTCCGTGGTGAGCAGTTCTTC.

The chain combines TRBV24-1 with TRBJ2-5, with unresolved D. Trimming cost V 3 bases and J 5 bases, with 15 bases left between them. Germline CDR1 is KGHDR and CDR2 is SFDVKD. The CDR3 consists of 15 residues. The CDR3 DNA reads TGTGCCACCAGTGATCGTTTATTTGGGGTGGAGACCCAGTACTTC. Its translation: CATSDRLFGVETQYF.

The rearrangement uses TRBV10-1 and TRBJ2-1; 7 bases are shared with TRBD2. Losses at the gene ends were 8 bases for V and 9 bases for J; bases not matched to a gene: 13. The germline gives CDR1 WNHNN, CDR2 SYGVQD (reference sequence). This CDR3 has 14 residues. CDR3: CASSIGGSQAEQFF. CDR3 DNA sequence: TGCGCCAGCTCCATCGGCGGGAGTCAGGCTGAGCAGTTCTTC.

The chain has TRBV10-3 and TRBJ2-5, with 7 bases that match TRBD2. The CDR3 runs 12 residues. V dropped 9 bases and J dropped 5; count of bases not matched to a gene: 6. Germline CDR1 ENHRY, CDR2 SYGVKD. The CDR3 nucleotides read TGTGCCATGAGCGGGGCCGGGGAGACCCAGTACTTC. It is translated as CAMSGAGETQYF.

The V call is TRBV6-1, the J call TRBJ2-5; 7 bases match TRBD2. The CDR3 sequence is 15 residues long. Germline CDR1 and CDR2: MNHNS and SASEGT. The V and J ends lost 5 bases and 2 bases, in that order; junction bases with no gene match: 8. This CDR3 is CASSFPGGGQETQYF. The CDR3 DNA reads TGTGCCAGCAGTTTCCCTGGGGGAGGGCAAGAGACCCAGTACTTC.

This sequence joins TRBV19 and TRBJ2-7; 11 positions agree with TRBD1. Germline CDR1 reads LNHDA; CDR2 reads SQIVND (reference sequence). V was clipped by 3 bases and J by 2 bases; unmatched bases: 3. The CDR3 is 15 residues long. CDR3 in amino acids: CASSMGDRGAYEQYF. The CDR3 DNA sequence: TGTGCCAGTAGTATGGGGGACAGGGGGGCCTACGAGCAGTACTTC.

This clone turned up a few times. The chain joins TRBV7-8 to TRBJ2-1, with 8 bases matching TRBD2. The CDR3 sequence is 14 residues long. Germline loops: CDR1 SGHVS, CDR2 FQNEAQ. V lost 5 bases and J lost 10; bases outside the gene matches: 10. CDR3 residues: CASSTSRGGLEQFF. CDR3 sequence (DNA): TGTGCCAGCAGCACCTCTCGCGGGGGGTTGGAGCAGTTCTTC.

The chain links TRBV6-6 to TRBJ2-1; TRBD1 aligns across 10 bases. After removal of 5 bases from V and 7 bases from J, the junction contained 8 bases not matched to a gene. Germline CDR1 and CDR2: MNHNY and SVGAGI (reference sequence). CDR3 size: 15 residues. The CDR3 DNA sequence: TGTGCCAGCAGTCCCGGGACAGGGGCGGGAAATGAGCAGTTCTTC. Its translation: CASSPGTGAGNEQFF.

The V and J genes are TRBV5-1 and TRBJ2-3; 7 nucleotides align to TRBD1. The CDR3 length is 15 residues. Germline assignment: CDR1 SGHRS and CDR2 YFSETQ. J lost 8 bases, V lost 0 bases, and 9 bases had no gene match. In DNA form, the CDR3 reads TGCGCCAGCAGCTTGGAAGTAGGGGGCCTAGGTACGCAGTATTTT. Translating gives CASSLEVGGLGTQYF.

The chain carries TRBV29-1 and TRBJ2-3; no clear D gene. The V end lost 7 bases, the J end lost 1 base, and 9 bases lay between the germline ends. The CDR3 is made up of 12 amino acids. CDR1 SQVTM and CDR2 ANQGSEA come from the germline V gene. CDR3 nucleotides: TGCAGCGCCCAGACTCGCACAGATACGCAGTATTTT. The encoded protein is CSAQTRTDTQYF.

The rearrangement joins TRBV3-1 (or the pseudogene TRBV3-2) to TRBJ1-3; the D is unclear. CDR1 LGHDT and CDR2 YNNKEL come from the germline V gene (reference sequence). The CDR3 runs 18 residues. Trimming took off 0 bases at V and 0 bases at J, with 15 bases between the two ends. The CDR3 region has the DNA TGTGCCAGCAGCCAAGAGTCGCTAAGGGAGAACTCTGGAAACACCATATATTTT. Translation gives CASSQESLRENSGNTIYF.

The chain employs TRBV3-1 (or the pseudogene TRBV3-2) and TRBJ1-3; D ambiguous. Germline CDR1 is LGHDT and CDR2 is YNNKEL (reference sequence). V dropped 0 bases and J dropped 3 bases, with 0 bases sitting between them. This CDR3 spans 12 amino acids. This chain's CDR3 is CASSQDGNTIYF. CDR3 bases: TGTGCCAGCAGCCAAGATGGAAACACCATATATTTT.